This is a list of T cell receptor beta chains from one sample in a study of PD-1 blockade in mismatch repair-deficient tumors. Profiled with immunoSEQ multiplex PCR; TCRdb holds only in-frame clones, not every one. Of 35,000 or so clones in the sample, 85% were seen once. The sequences come from peripheral blood, collected 76 weeks after starting pembrolizumab. Source of these receptors: an adult with mismatch repair-deficient cancer. Each CDR3 is given without its conserved first and last residue. The order of the fields is D gene, J gene, V gene, CDR3 protein. The D gene is left open where the match is weak.

NA	TRBJ2-3	TRBV10-3	AISDPSDTQY
NA	TRBJ2-1	TRBV6-1	ASSGRSYNEQF
NA	TRBJ1-3	TRBV7-2	ASSLVSGSGNTIY
NA	TRBJ2-7	TRBV30	AWSVGRGDEQY
NA	TRBJ1-2	TRBV10-3	AIQPGTQYGYT
NA	TRBJ2-1	TRBV27	ASSLAPSYNEQF
TRBD1	TRBJ2-5	TRBV7-7	ASSLGRQGRETQY
NA	TRBJ2-2	TRBV4-3	ASSQDRGQTANTGELF
TRBD1	TRBJ2-2	TRBV11-3	ASSSGQGLDTGELF
NA	TRBJ1-2	TRBV6-1	ASMWGGAGYGYT
NA	TRBJ1-5	TRBV2	ASSEGGEVQPQH
NA	TRBJ2-3	TRBV7-7	ASRPIADHTDTQY
NA	TRBJ2-1	TRBV5-1	ASSLVIGLVREQF
NA	TRBJ2-7	TRBV11-2	ASSLDLVGDEQY
NA	TRBJ2-7	TRBV15	ATSHDPAGEQY
TRBD2	TRBJ2-2	TRBV28	ASVTSGRSGELF
TRBD2	TRBJ2-5	TRBV30	AWSLGGTQETQY
NA	TRBJ2-1	TRBV5-1	ASSLIYSRQSTFYNEQF
NA	TRBJ2-5	TRBV19	ASSPVFNQETQY
NA	TRBJ2-3	TRBV5-4	ASSFVGGGTDTQY
TRBD1	TRBJ1-2	TRBV29-1	SVRLGQGMSYT
NA	TRBJ1-3	TRBV9	ASSVAVGHTIY
TRBD1	TRBJ1-2	TRBV11-3	ASSFTQGNGYT
NA	TRBJ1-2	TRBV5-1	ASSDGSSYGYT
TRBD1	TRBJ1-3	TRBV7-6	ASSRQTGAGNTIY
TRBD1	TRBJ1-3	TRBV27	ASSSTGGPGGPSGNTIY
NA	TRBJ1-5	TRBV19	ASKGGINQPQH
TRBD2	TRBJ2-1	TRBV9	ASSAPGLGNEQF
NA	TRBJ1-3	TRBV5-6	ASSRDNSGNTIY
NA	TRBJ2-7	TRBV5-5	ASSFGRPEQY
TRBD1	TRBJ2-4	TRBV13	ASSSGTGVAKNIQY
NA	TRBJ1-5	TRBV7-2	ASSLVVSNQPQH
TRBD1	TRBJ2-5	TRBV5-6	ASSPRDSTVGTQY
NA	TRBJ2-3	TRBV5-1	ASSSPLSDTQY
NA	TRBJ1-1	TRBV6-1	ASIFGQTNTEAF
NA	TRBJ1-1	TRBV7-6	ASSYTLNTEAF
NA	TRBJ2-7	TRBV2	ASRGDSYEQY